The source of this TCR beta chain is a study of blood T cell repertoires in COVID-19. Measured with immunoSEQ multiplex PCR; TCRdb has only the in-frame clones, and not every one. The data contain roughly 100,000 clones, 70% to 85% of them singletons. In germline, CDR1 is MNHNS, CDR2 SASEGT. V gave up 5 bases and J gave up 5 bases, with 11 bases separating them. CDR3 length: 13 residues. The rearrangement links TRBV6-1 to TRBJ2-3, with a tentative D call TRBD2 (5 bases). The sequence was obtained from a man in his sixties with active or convalescent COVID-19. Sequencing used peripheral blood. CDR3 DNA sequence: TGTGCCAGCAGTCCCCCAGCGGAAGATACGCAGTATTTT. Amino acid sequence: CASSPPAEDTQYF.